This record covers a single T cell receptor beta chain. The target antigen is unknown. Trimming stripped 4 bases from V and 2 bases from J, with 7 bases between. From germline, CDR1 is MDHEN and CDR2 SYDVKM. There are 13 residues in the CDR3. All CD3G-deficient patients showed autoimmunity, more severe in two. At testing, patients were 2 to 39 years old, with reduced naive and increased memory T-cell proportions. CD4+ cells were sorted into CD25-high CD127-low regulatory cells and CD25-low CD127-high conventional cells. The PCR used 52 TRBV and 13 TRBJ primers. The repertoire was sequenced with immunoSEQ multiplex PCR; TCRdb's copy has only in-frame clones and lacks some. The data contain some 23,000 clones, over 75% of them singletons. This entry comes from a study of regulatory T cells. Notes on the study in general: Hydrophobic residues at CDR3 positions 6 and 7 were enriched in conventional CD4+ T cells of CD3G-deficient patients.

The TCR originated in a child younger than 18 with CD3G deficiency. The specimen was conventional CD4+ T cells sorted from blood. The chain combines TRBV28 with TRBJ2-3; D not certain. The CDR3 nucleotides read TGTGCCAGCAGTTACTACCCCACAGATACGCAGTATTTT. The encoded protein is CASSYYPTDTQYF.